These 10 T cell receptor beta chains were all obtained from the same sample, sequenced in a study of cytomegalovirus exposure and HLA in healthy donors. A multiplex PCR was run with 60 Vbeta primers and 13 Jbeta primers. The assay was immunoSEQ multiplex PCR, and TCRdb's table has in-frame clones only and misses some. The sample includes roughly 200,000 clones, 70% to 85% seen only once; the top ten take approximately 3.7%. What was sequenced was PBMCs. The receptors were gathered from a woman aged 55-70 years in good health and CMV-seropositive.

This clone was found a few times. The rearrangement links TRBV21-1 to TRBJ1-1. TRBV21-1 is a pseudogene. The CDR3 has 15 amino acids. CDR3 DNA: TGTGCCAGCAGCAAAATCACGGTCCAGAACACTGAAGCTTTCTTT. This codes for CASSKITVQNTEAFF.

This chain's CDR3 is CASSSPGLGGSTDTQYF. Here the CDR3 DNA reads TGTGCCAGCAGTTCGCCGGGACTAGGAGGAAGCACAGATACGCAGTATTTT. The chain recombines TRBV4-2 with TRBJ2-3, with 8 bases lining up with TRBD2. CDR1 and CDR2 from the germline V gene are LGHNA and YNFKEQ. CDR3 length equals 17 residues. With V trimmed by 6 bases and J by 0 bases, 11 bases remained unmatched.

The V and J genes are TRBV18 and TRBJ2-3; 9 bases agree with TRBD1. The CDR3 runs to 18 residues. Unmatched junction bases numbered 16, after V lost 4 bases and J lost 5 bases. The germline V gene has CDR1 KGHSH and CDR2 LQKENI. CDR3 nucleotide sequence: TGTGCCAGCTCACGCGGACAGGGGTCGTCTTCAACGTTAGATACGCAGTATTTT. As protein: CASSRGQGSSSTLDTQYF.

Regarding this clone: Relative to the germline gene, one junction end is altered; a read error may explain this. This rearrangement joins TRBV5-1 to TRBJ1-4; 7 positions match TRBD1. The germline V gene encodes CDR1 SGHRS and CDR2 YFSETQ. The CDR3 totals 14 residues. CDR3 in amino acids: CASSFGTANEELFF. CDR3 nucleotides: TGCGCCAGCAGCTTCGGGACAGCTAATGAAGAACTGTTTTTT.

The chain uses TRBV6-5 and TRBJ2-7; a possible D gene is TRBD1 (7 bases). Germline values: CDR1 MNHEY, CDR2 SVGAGI. This CDR3 has 14 amino acids. Trimming removed 7 bases from V and 3 bases from J, with 16 bases in between. CDR3 in amino acids: CASKLDREDYEQYF. The CDR3 DNA reads as TGTGCCAGCAAGTTAGACAGGGAGGACTACGAGCAGTACTTC.

For this clone: At one boundary the junction diverges from the germline segment, which might be a read error. V usage is TRBV7-7 and J usage is TRBJ2-3; 8 bases fit TRBD2. Germline V gives CDR1 SSHAT, CDR2 FNYEAQ (reference sequence). The CDR3 has 13 amino acids. The CDR3 protein is CASSSSGTDTQYF. The CDR3 DNA sequence: TGTGCTAGCAGCTCTAGCGGGACAGATACGCAGTATTTT.

The J gene is TRBJ1-5, the V gene TRBV19; D remains unclear. Trimming took off 7 bases at V and 6 bases at J, with 10 bases between the two ends. Germline V gene lookup returns CDR1 LNHDA and CDR2 SQIVND (reference sequence). The CDR3 is 12 amino acids. In DNA form, the CDR3 reads TGTGCCAGTAACCGACATTCTCAGCCCCAGCATTTT. Amino acid sequence: CASNRHSQPQHF.

The V gene is TRBV28, the J gene TRBJ2-7, with 8 bases that match TRBD1. V lost 3 bases and J lost 4; bases outside the gene matches: 8. This CDR3 spans 15 amino acids. Germline lookup yields CDR1 MDHEN and CDR2 SYDVKM. The DNA of the CDR3 is TGTGCCAGCAGTTTTCCCAGGGGGCGCTTTTACGAGCAGTACTTC. Translated: CASSFPRGRFYEQYF. Full variable domain (rest looked up from reference TRBV28 and TRBJ2-7): DVKVTQSSRYLVKRTGEKVFLECVQDMDHENMFWYRQDPGLGLRLIYFSYDVKMKEKGDIPEGYSVSREKKERFSLILESASTNQTSMYLCASSFPRGRFYEQYFGPGTRLTVT.

In its sample, this clone was seen once. The chain couples TRBV28 to TRBJ1-3, with 8 bases identical to TRBD1. Germline V gene sequence: CDR1 MDHEN, CDR2 SYDVKM. With V trimmed by 6 bases and J by 4 bases, 5 bases remained unmatched. This CDR3 has 14 residues. CDR3 protein: CASSPGQGGNTIYF. CDR3 nucleotides: TGTGCCAGCAGCCCCGGACAGGGAGGAAACACCATATATTTT.

The chain combines TRBV2 with TRBJ1-3, with 7 bases that match TRBD1. V shed 6 bases and J 0 bases; nucleotides not matched to a gene: 17. Germline lookup yields CDR1 SNHLY and CDR2 FYNNEI. The CDR3 totals 19 residues. The CDR3 DNA reads as TGTGCCAGCAGCGATATGGGAACAGGGGCCCTTAGCTCTGGAAACACCATATATTTT. Translated, it gives CASSDMGTGALSSGNTIYF.